These 21 T cell receptor beta chains share one sample of origin, sequenced in a study of T cell changes during pregnancy in multiple sclerosis. Generated by immunoSEQ multiplex PCR, the TCRdb table keeps only in-frame clones and is missing some. The sample consists of 70,000 or so clones, about nine tenths of them appearing once. The source was CD4+ T cells from peripheral blood mononuclear cells, collected after pregnancy. The receptors originated from a female donor with multiple sclerosis, enrolled in a pregnancy study.

In DNA form, the CDR3 reads TGTGCCAGCAGTCGTTTAGGCGGGAATAGCAATCAGCCCCAGCATTTT. This encodes CASSRLGGNSNQPQHF. V gene TRBV2 combines with J gene TRBJ1-5; D unresolved. V dropped 5 bases and J dropped 0 bases, with 14 bases sitting between them. Germline V gives CDR1 SNHLY, CDR2 FYNNEI. The CDR3 extends over 16 amino acids. Filled out from reference TRBV2 and TRBJ1-5, the complete variable domain reads EPEVTQTPSHQVTQMGQEVILRCVPISNHLYFYWYRQILGQKVEFLVSFYNNEISEKSEIFDDQFSVERPDGSNFTLKIRSTKLEDSAMYFCASSRLGGNSNQPQHFGDGTRLSIL.

The chain joins TRBV6-1 to TRBJ1-2; 12 bases fit TRBD1. Germline V gives CDR1 MNHNS, CDR2 SASEGT. V gave up 4 bases and J gave up 8 bases; unmatched junction bases: 11. This CDR3 region has 16 residues. DNA for the CDR3: TGTGCCAGCAGTGTCCTACCGGGACAGGGGGCGCAAGGCTACACCTTC. The encoded protein is CASSVLPGQGAQGYTF.

The gene calls are TRBV4-2 and TRBJ2-7, with 13 positions matching TRBD2. The length of the CDR3 is 16 residues. The junction had 8 bases not matched to a gene; V was cut back by 4 bases and J by 5 bases. Per germline, CDR1 LGHNA and CDR2 YNFKEQ. CDR3: CASSRFGTSGENEQYF. DNA of the CDR3: TGTGCCAGCAGCCGGTTCGGGACTAGCGGGGAAAACGAGCAGTACTTC.

The V gene is TRBV19, the J gene TRBJ1-4; D uncertain. The germline V gene encodes CDR1 LNHDA and CDR2 SQIVND (reference sequence). CDR3 size: 15 residues. V was trimmed by 2 bases and J by 6 bases, leaving 13 bases between them. The chain's CDR3 is CASSIRPAQDEKLFF. CDR3 DNA sequence: TGTGCCAGTAGTATAAGACCTGCGCAGGATGAAAAACTGTTTTTT.

This clone was detected only a few times. V is TRBV19 and J is TRBJ2-3; 9 bases line up with TRBD2. V gave up 3 bases and J gave up 4 bases; unmatched junction bases: 11. The germline V gene encodes CDR1 LNHDA and CDR2 SQIVND (reference sequence). CDR3 length: 17 amino acids. In nucleotides, the CDR3 is TGTGCCAGTAGTATTTCGGCTAGCGGGATCCGGGCAGATACGCAGTATTTT. This translates into CASSISASGIRADTQYF.

V usage is TRBV19 and J usage is TRBJ1-5; D remains unclear. Trimming pared 2 bases from V and 7 bases from J, leaving 9 bases between. CDR1 and CDR2 (germline): LNHDA, SQIVND (reference sequence). This CDR3 has 13 residues. In nucleotides, the CDR3 is TGTGCCAGTAGTATACAGGTAGGACAGCCCCAGCATTTT. Translation: CASSIQVGQPQHF.

The J gene is TRBJ1-5, the V gene TRBV6-1; tentative D call: TRBD1 (6 bases). This CDR3 comprises 14 residues. The ends were cut back, 7 bases at V and 3 bases at J, with 13 bases in the middle. Germline V lookup: CDR1 MNHNS, CDR2 SASEGT. CDR3 in amino acids: CASKGTGNNQPQHF. The CDR3 region has the DNA TGTGCCAGCAAGGGTACAGGGAACAATCAGCCCCAGCATTTT.

The chain is built from TRBV18 and TRBJ1-3, with a tentative D call TRBD1 (5 bases). V was shortened by 3 bases and J by 2 bases, with 14 bases between the two germline ends. Germline V CDR1 and CDR2: KGHSH, LQKENI. This CDR3 spans 16 amino acids. The CDR3 protein is CASSPSGRVPGNTIYF. The CDR3 DNA reads TGTGCCAGCTCACCCTCCGGCAGGGTACCTGGAAACACCATATATTTT.

This CDR3 reads CSAGQGGILQETQYF. For the CDR3, the DNA is TGCAGCGCGGGACAGGGAGGAATATTACAAGAGACCCAGTACTTC. The V and J genes are TRBV29-1 and TRBJ2-5; TRBD1 aligns across 9 bases. The CDR3 consists of 15 residues. Trimming removed 7 bases from V and 2 bases from J; junction bases left unmatched: 11. In germline, CDR1 is SQVTM, CDR2 ANQGSEA.

V is TRBV7-3 and J is TRBJ1-1, with 7 bases lining up with TRBD1. V was clipped by 2 bases and J by 7 bases; unmatched bases: 4. Germline V lookup: CDR1 SGHTA, CDR2 FQGTGA. The CDR3 totals 13 residues. The CDR3 here is CASSLPGTDEAFF. In DNA form, the CDR3 reads TGTGCCAGCAGCTTACCCGGGACAGATGAAGCTTTCTTT.

The V call is TRBV9, the J call TRBJ2-7; 8 bases match TRBD2. The J segment lost 0 bases and the V segment lost 4 bases, leaving 6 bases of the junction unmatched. The V gene's germline CDR1 is SGDLS and CDR2 YYNGEE. This CDR3 comprises 15 residues. The CDR3 region has the DNA TGTGCCAGCAGCCCGGGAACTAGCGGCTCCTACGAGCAGTACTTC. This codes for CASSPGTSGSYEQYF.

This chain joins TRBV5-1 and TRBJ2-7, with D perhaps matching TRBD1 (5 bases). CDR3 length: 14 amino acids. V shed 4 bases and J shed 3 bases, with 14 bases lying between them. The germline CDR1 and CDR2 sequences are SGHRS and YFSETQ. The CDR3 region is CASSPGSTNYEQYF. The CDR3 bases are TGCGCCAGCAGCCCAGGGTCTACGAACTACGAGCAGTACTTC.

The chain employs TRBV7-8 and TRBJ1-1, with D perhaps TRBD1 (6 bases). CDR1 SGHVS and CDR2 FQNEAQ come from the germline V gene. V was clipped by 3 bases and J by 1 base, with 9 bases between them. The CDR3 has 14 amino acids. CDR3 in DNA: TGTGCCAGCAGCTTGGGACACGGGAACACTGAAGCTTTCTTT. Amino acids: CASSLGHGNTEAFF.

The chain is built from TRBV19 and TRBJ1-1; D perhaps matches TRBD1 (5 bases). V was clipped by 3 bases and J by 1 base, with 12 bases between them. Per germline, CDR1 LNHDA and CDR2 SQIVND (reference sequence). The CDR3 length is 15 residues. CDR3 DNA sequence: TGTGCCAGTAGTATCCCCCGGGGGGGGAACACTGAAGCTTTCTTT. Protein product: CASSIPRGGNTEAFF.

The CDR3 reads CASSTAGSSGNTIYF. CDR3 DNA: TGTGCCAGTAGTACCGCAGGATCCTCTGGAAACACCATATATTTT. The gene calls are TRBV19 and TRBJ1-3; D call uncertain. The CDR3 loop spans 15 amino acids. V shed 4 bases and J shed 0 bases, with 10 bases lying between them. The germline gives CDR1 LNHDA, CDR2 SQIVND (reference sequence).

The chain joins TRBV7-8 to TRBJ2-7; D not resolved. In germline, CDR1 is SGHVS, CDR2 FQNEAQ. CDR3 length: 17 amino acids. V lost 0 bases, J lost 2 bases, and 17 bases lay in between. The CDR3 sequence is CASSLALSAAATYEQYF. Here the CDR3 DNA reads TGTGCCAGCAGCTTAGCTTTATCGGCGGCCGCTACCTACGAGCAGTACTTC.

J is TRBJ1-5 and V is TRBV2; 8 bases line up with TRBD1. Germline V gene lookup returns CDR1 SNHLY and CDR2 FYNNEI. This CDR3 contains 14 residues. V gave up 5 bases and J gave up 4 bases; unmatched junction bases: 4. CDR3 protein: CASSLDRVNQPQHF. CDR3 sequence (DNA): TGTGCCAGCAGTTTGGACAGGGTGAATCAGCCCCAGCATTTT.

This CDR3 is CASSPPPRLAVYNEQFF. CDR3 DNA: TGTGCCAGCAGCCCGCCACCCCGACTAGCGGTCTACAATGAGCAGTTCTTC. This chain connects TRBV7-9 to TRBJ2-1; 9 bases agree with TRBD2. Germline V gives CDR1 SEHNR, CDR2 FQNEAQ (reference sequence). V gave up 5 bases and J gave up 3 bases; unmatched junction bases: 11. The CDR3 runs to 17 residues.

This chain connects TRBV29-1 to TRBJ2-7; D possibly corresponds to TRBD2 (6 bases). Trimming took 5 bases from V and 6 from J, leaving 14 bases between them. The CDR3 has 12 residues. Germline CDR1 SQVTM, CDR2 ANQGSEA. The CDR3: CSVTSGAGEQYF. The CDR3 DNA sequence: TGCAGCGTTACTAGTGGAGCGGGCGAGCAGTACTTC.

V gene TRBV28 combines with J gene TRBJ2-5, with D possibly TRBD1 on 5 matching bases. Trimming left V 8 bases short and J 7 bases short, with 17 bases between. The V gene's germline CDR1 is MDHEN and CDR2 SYDVKM. The CDR3 totals 13 residues. As DNA, the CDR3 is TGTGCCAGCGAAGAATTCCTAAGGGGGACCCAGTACTTC. Residues: CASEEFLRGTQYF.

This sequence joins TRBV5-1 and TRBJ2-5; 10 positions match TRBD2. V was pared by 0 bases and J by 8 bases, with 10 bases of the junction left unmatched. The CDR3 consists of 16 residues. Germline values: CDR1 SGHRS, CDR2 YFSETQ. The CDR3 DNA is TGCGCCAGCAGCTTGGCCGGGTCTAGCGGGAGTGGCACCCAGTACTTC. Its translation is CASSLAGSSGSGTQYF.